The 12 T cell receptor beta chains below come from one sample, sequenced in a study of cytomegalovirus exposure and HLA in healthy donors. PCR employed 60 Vbeta and 13 Jbeta primers. The protocol was immunoSEQ multiplex PCR, while the TCRdb copy is restricted to in-frame clones and leaves out a portion. The table records around 140,000 clones, about 73% of them present only once. Input material: PBMCs. These receptors all stem from a woman aged 55-75 years in good health and CMV-seropositive.

The chain uses TRBV5-1 and TRBJ2-2, with 8 bases that match TRBD1. The CDR3 runs 14 residues. V was pared by 4 bases and J by 7 bases, with 6 bases of the junction left unmatched. Germline V gene lookup returns CDR1 SGHRS and CDR2 YFSETQ. CDR3 sequence: CASSQDRVGGELFF. CDR3 sequence (DNA): TGCGCCAGCAGCCAGGACAGGGTAGGCGGGGAGCTGTTTTTT.

This clone was recorded a few times. The chain links TRBV6-1 to TRBJ1-1; D remains unclear. CDR1 MNHNS and CDR2 SASEGT come from the germline V gene. CDR3 length equals 17 residues. Trimming pared 2 bases from V and 0 bases from J, leaving 16 bases between. The CDR3 DNA reads as TGTGCCAGCAGTGAATCTCGCAGGTTGTTAATGAACACTGAAGCTTTCTTT. Protein: CASSESRRLLMNTEAFF.

As for this clone: Other DNA sequences in the same sample also yield this CDR3. The genes are TRBV5-1 and TRBJ2-1, with D unclear. Germline CDR1 reads SGHRS; CDR2 reads YFSETQ. CDR3 length equals 13 residues. Trimming cost V 0 bases and J 4 bases, with 5 bases left between them. The CDR3 protein is CASSLDRYNEQFF. The CDR3 DNA sequence: TGCGCCAGCAGCTTGGACCGGTACAATGAGCAGTTCTTC.

This rearrangement joins TRBV7-3 to TRBJ2-3; TRBD2 matches 10 bases. J gave up 8 bases and V 1 base, and 0 bases lay outside the gene matches. Germline loops: CDR1 SGHTA, CDR2 FQGTGA. CDR3 size: 13 residues. CDR3 loop: CASSLKREGTQYF. The CDR3 DNA reads as TGTGCCAGCAGCTTAAAGCGGGAGGGTACGCAGTATTTT.

This clone was detected only once. This chain connects TRBV7-3 to TRBJ2-5; D is undetermined. The CDR3 is 13 amino acids. V lost 3 bases and J lost 0, with 5 bases in between. The V gene's germline CDR1 is SGHTA and CDR2 FQGTGA. The DNA of the CDR3 is TGTGCCAGCAGCTTCTATAACCAAGAGACCCAGTACTTC. Translating gives CASSFYNQETQYF.

This sequence joins TRBV27 and TRBJ1-2; D remains unclear. Trimming took off 5 bases at V and 0 bases at J, with 4 bases between the two ends. Per the germline V gene, CDR1 is MNHEY and CDR2 is SMNVEV (reference sequence). The CDR3 contains 12 residues. CDR3 protein: CASSTTNYGYTF. In DNA form, the CDR3 reads TGTGCCAGCAGTACAACTAACTATGGCTACACCTTC.

V is TRBV11-2 and J is TRBJ1-1; the D gene is possibly TRBD1 (6 bases). This CDR3 region has 13 residues. Germline-derived CDR1 and CDR2 are SGHAT and FQNNGV. V dropped 2 bases and J dropped 5 bases, with 9 bases sitting between them. CDR3: CASSLTGRTEAFF. CDR3 nucleotides: TGTGCCAGCAGCTTAACAGGGAGAACTGAAGCTTTCTTT.

The chain links TRBV25-1 to TRBJ1-2, with unresolved D. The CDR3 has 12 residues. Germline V gene lookup returns CDR1 MGHDK and CDR2 SYGVNS. Trimming took off 2 bases at V and 8 bases at J, with 9 bases between the two ends. In DNA, the CDR3 is TGTGCCAGCAGTGAAGACACCCACGGCTACACCTTC. Translation: CASSEDTHGYTF.

This clone has a single count. The CDR3 coding sequence is TGTGCCAGCAGCTTGAGTAGCGGAGCGAACACCGGGGAGCTGTTTTTT. Protein: CASSLSSGANTGELFF. The chain is built from TRBV5-4 and TRBJ2-2; D perhaps matches TRBD2 (6 bases). The germline V gene encodes CDR1 SGHNT and CDR2 YYREEE (reference sequence). V was shortened by 1 base and J by 0 bases, with 10 bases between the two germline ends. This CDR3 is 16 amino acids long.

The chain links TRBV5-1 to TRBJ2-7, with no clear D. Trimming took 5 bases from V and 4 from J, leaving 7 bases between them. The CDR3 totals 11 residues. CDR1 SGHRS and CDR2 YFSETQ come from the germline V gene. The CDR3 here is CASSLFYEQYF. DNA for the CDR3: TGCGCCAGCAGTCTCTTTTACGAGCAGTACTTC. Combining the CDR3 with reference TRBV5-1 and TRBJ2-7 gives the whole variable domain KAGVTQTPRYLIKTRGQQVTLSCSPISGHRSVSWYQQTPGQGLQFLFEYFSETQRNKGNFPGRFSGRQFSNSRSEMNVSTLELGDSALYLCASSLFYEQYFGPGTRLTVT.

The chain carries TRBV19 and TRBJ2-7; 8 nucleotides line up with TRBD1. V lost 5 bases to trimming and J lost 3 bases; unmatched junction nucleotides: 6. This CDR3 comprises 14 residues. CDR1 is LNHDA, CDR2 SQIVND, per germline (reference sequence). The CDR3 DNA follows: TGTGCCAGTAGTCCCCGGGACAGGTACTACGAGCAGTACTTC. It encodes CASSPRDRYYEQYF.

The chain's CDR3 is CAWSAYTGNTEAFF. CDR3 coding DNA: TGTGCCTGGAGTGCCTACACAGGGAACACTGAAGCTTTCTTT. The V and J genes are TRBV30 and TRBJ1-1; tentatively, D is TRBD1 (5 bases). Deletions cut 1 base from V and 1 base from J, with 10 bases between. The CDR3 is 14 residues long. Germline V CDR1 and CDR2: GTSNPN, SVGIG (reference sequence).